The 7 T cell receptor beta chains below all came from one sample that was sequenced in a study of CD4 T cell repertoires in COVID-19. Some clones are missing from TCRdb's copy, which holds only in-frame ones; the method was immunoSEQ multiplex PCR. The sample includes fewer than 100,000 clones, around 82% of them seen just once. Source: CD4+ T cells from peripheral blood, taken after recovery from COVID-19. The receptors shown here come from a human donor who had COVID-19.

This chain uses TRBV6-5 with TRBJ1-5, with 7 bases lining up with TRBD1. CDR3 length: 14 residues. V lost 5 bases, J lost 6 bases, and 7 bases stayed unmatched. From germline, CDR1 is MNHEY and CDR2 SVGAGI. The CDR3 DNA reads TGTGCCAGCAGTCTCCAGGGGGGAGGTCAGCCCCAGCATTTT. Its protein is CASSLQGGGQPQHF.

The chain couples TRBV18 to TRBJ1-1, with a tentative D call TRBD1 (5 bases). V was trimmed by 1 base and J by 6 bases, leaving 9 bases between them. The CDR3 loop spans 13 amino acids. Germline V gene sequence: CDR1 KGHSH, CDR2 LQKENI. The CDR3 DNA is TGTGCCAGCTCACCACAGGGGTACGCTGAAGCTTTCTTT. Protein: CASSPQGYAEAFF.

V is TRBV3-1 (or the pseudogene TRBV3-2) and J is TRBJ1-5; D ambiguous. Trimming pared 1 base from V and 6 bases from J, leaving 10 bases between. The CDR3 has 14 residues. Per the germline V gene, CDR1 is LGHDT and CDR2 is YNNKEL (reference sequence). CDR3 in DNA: TGTGCCAGCAGCCAAGGCCCTGTGGGTCAGCCCCAGCATTTT. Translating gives CASSQGPVGQPQHF.

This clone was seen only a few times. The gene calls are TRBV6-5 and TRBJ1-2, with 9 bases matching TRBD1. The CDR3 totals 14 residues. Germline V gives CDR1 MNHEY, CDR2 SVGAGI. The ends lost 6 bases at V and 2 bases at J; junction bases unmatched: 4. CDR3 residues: CASRPGQGNYGYTF. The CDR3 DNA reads TGTGCCAGCAGACCCGGACAGGGGAACTATGGCTACACCTTC.

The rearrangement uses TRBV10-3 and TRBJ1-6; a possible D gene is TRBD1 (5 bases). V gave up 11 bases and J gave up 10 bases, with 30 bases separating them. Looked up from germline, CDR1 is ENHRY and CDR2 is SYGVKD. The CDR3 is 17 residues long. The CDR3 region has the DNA TGTGCCTCCTCCGGAGGGGCAGGGACGCTTCGGGGATCACCCCTCCACTTT. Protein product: CASSGGAGTLRGSPLHF.

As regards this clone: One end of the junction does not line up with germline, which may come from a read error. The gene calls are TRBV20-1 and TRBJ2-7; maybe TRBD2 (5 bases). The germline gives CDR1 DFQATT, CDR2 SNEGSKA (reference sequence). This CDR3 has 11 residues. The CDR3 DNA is TGCAGTACTAGACACGACTACGAGCAGTACTTC. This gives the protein CSTRHDYEQYF.

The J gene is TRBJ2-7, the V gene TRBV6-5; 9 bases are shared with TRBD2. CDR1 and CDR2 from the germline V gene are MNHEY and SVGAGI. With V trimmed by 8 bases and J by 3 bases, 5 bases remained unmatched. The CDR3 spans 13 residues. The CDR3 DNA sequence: TGTGCCAGCGGGGCTAGCGGGGTCTACGAGCAGTACTTC. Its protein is CASGASGVYEQYF.